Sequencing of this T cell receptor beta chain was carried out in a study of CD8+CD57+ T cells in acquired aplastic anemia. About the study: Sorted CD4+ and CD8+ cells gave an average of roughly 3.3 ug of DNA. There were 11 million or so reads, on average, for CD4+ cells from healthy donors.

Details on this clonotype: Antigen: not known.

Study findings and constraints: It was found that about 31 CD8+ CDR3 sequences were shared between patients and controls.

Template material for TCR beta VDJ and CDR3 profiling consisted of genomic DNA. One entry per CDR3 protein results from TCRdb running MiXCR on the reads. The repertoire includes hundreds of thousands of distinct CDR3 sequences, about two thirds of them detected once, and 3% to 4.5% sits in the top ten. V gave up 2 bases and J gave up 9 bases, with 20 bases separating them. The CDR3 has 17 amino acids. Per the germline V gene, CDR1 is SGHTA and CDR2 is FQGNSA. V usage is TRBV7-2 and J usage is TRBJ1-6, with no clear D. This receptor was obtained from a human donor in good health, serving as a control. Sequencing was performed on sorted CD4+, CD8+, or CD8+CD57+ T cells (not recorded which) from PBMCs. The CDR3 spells CASSLIVAGEGGSPLHF. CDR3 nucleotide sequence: TGTGCCAGCAGCTTAATAGTTGCCGGGGAGGGAGGTTCACCCCTCCACTTT. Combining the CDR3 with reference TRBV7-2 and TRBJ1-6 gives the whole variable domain GAGVSQSPSNKVTEKGKDVELRCDPISGHTALYWYRQSLGQGLEFLIYFQGNSAPDKSGLPSDRFSAERTGGSVSTLTIQRTQQEDSAVYLCASSLIVAGEGGSPLHFGNGTRLTVT.